The 22 T cell receptor beta chains below were found in one sample sequenced in a study of blood T cell repertoires in COVID-19. The repertoire was sequenced with immunoSEQ multiplex PCR; TCRdb's copy has only in-frame clones and lacks some. This sample yields around 200,000 clones, of which just under 90% are seen a single time; 5.5% to 7.5% belongs to the top ten. Sequences were obtained from peripheral blood. The receptors originated from a man in his sixties who had recovered from COVID-19.

CDR3 in amino acids: CASSPRTGLGYGYTF. In DNA, the CDR3 is TGTGCCAGCAGCCCCCGGACAGGTTTAGGCTATGGCTACACCTTC. This chain joins TRBV14 and TRBJ1-2; the match to TRBD1 covers 7 bases. The CDR3 consists of 15 residues. J lost 4 bases, V lost 4 bases, and 9 bases had no gene match. Per the germline V gene, CDR1 is SGHDN and CDR2 is FVKESK.

This clone was counted many times. V is TRBV28 and J is TRBJ1-5; tentatively, D is TRBD1 (5 bases). This CDR3 is built from 13 residues. CDR1 is MDHEN and CDR2 is SYDVKM in the germline V gene. V was cut by 7 bases and J by 15 bases, with 22 bases left in between. CDR3 in DNA: TGTGCCAGCACCACGGCAGGGAGGAAATTCGGGCATTTT. Amino acid sequence: CASTTAGRKFGHF.

The chain carries TRBV27 and TRBJ2-7; 7 bases agree with TRBD2. This CDR3 is built from 17 residues. From germline, CDR1 is MNHEY and CDR2 SMNVEV (reference sequence). The V segment lost 2 bases and the J segment 0 bases; nucleotides outside the gene matches: 10. The CDR3 here is CASSLRGREGVSYEQYF. CDR3 sequence (DNA): TGTGCCAGCAGTTTACGGGGCAGGGAGGGAGTCTCCTACGAGCAGTACTTC.

This sequence joins TRBV6-4 and TRBJ2-3; D is perhaps TRBD1 (6 bases). The V end lost 2 bases, the J end lost 1 base, and 10 bases lay between the germline ends. This CDR3 comprises 15 residues. The V gene's germline CDR1 is MRHNA and CDR2 SNTAGT. In DNA, the CDR3 is TGTGCCAGCAGTGACAGGGGGACCGGCACAGATACGCAGTATTTT. Amino acid sequence: CASSDRGTGTDTQYF.

The V call is TRBV19, the J call TRBJ2-5; 7 nucleotides match TRBD2. Germline CDR1 is LNHDA and CDR2 is SQIVND (reference sequence). The length of the CDR3 is 15 residues. Unmatched junction bases numbered 12, after V lost 10 bases and J lost 1 base. CDR3 region: CATSGSGTIQETQYF. CDR3 DNA: TGTGCCACCTCAGGATCCGGGACTATCCAAGAGACCCAGTACTTC.

The chain combines TRBV3-1 (or the pseudogene TRBV3-2) with TRBJ2-5; D remains ambiguous. Germline V gene lookup returns CDR1 LGHDT and CDR2 YNNKEL (reference sequence). V was cut by 0 bases and J by 6 bases, with 5 bases left in between. CDR3 length: 12 residues. The CDR3 nucleotides read TGTGCCAGCAGCCAAGATACACAGACCCAGTACTTC. Its translation is CASSQDTQTQYF.

The gene calls are TRBV15 and TRBJ1-2; perhaps TRBD1 as D (6 bases). The CDR3 loop spans 17 amino acids. Deletions cut 0 bases from V and 0 bases from J, with 14 bases between. Per germline, CDR1 LNHNV and CDR2 YYDKDF (reference sequence). The CDR3 is CATSRDLGQGTNYGYTF. The CDR3 coding sequence is TGTGCCACCAGCAGAGATCTCGGGCAGGGGACTAACTATGGCTACACCTTC.

The gene calls are TRBV13 and TRBJ2-3; TRBD1 might be the D (6 bases). Germline CDR1 PRHDT, CDR2 FYEKMQ (reference sequence). The V end lost 2 bases, the J end lost 11 bases, and 17 bases lay between the germline ends. The CDR3 extends over 14 amino acids. The CDR3 DNA is TGTGCCAGCAGCTTACGTAGAGGGGGTGGTGGGCAGTATTTT. It is translated as CASSLRRGGGGQYF.

A note on this clone: Other nucleotide sequences from this sample produce the same CDR3. The chain has TRBV5-1 and TRBJ2-5; 11 positions match TRBD1. Trimming at V came to 1 base and at J to 4 bases, leaving 3 bases not matched to a gene. CDR1 is SGHRS and CDR2 is YFSETQ in the germline V gene. CDR3 size: 15 residues. CDR3 sequence (DNA): TGCGCCAGCAGCTTGAGGACAGGGGGCGGAGAGACCCAGTACTTC. The encoded protein is CASSLRTGGGETQYF.

This clone has just a few counts. The genes are TRBV7-3 and TRBJ1-4; D is unresolved. V lost 1 base and J 5 bases, leaving 11 bases between the germline ends. The CDR3 is made up of 15 amino acids. Germline V gene sequence: CDR1 SGHTA, CDR2 FQGTGA. CDR3 nucleotide sequence: TGTGCCAGCAGCTTAAGTGGAGGCGCCAATGAAAAACTGTTTTTT. Translating it yields CASSLSGGANEKLFF. The full variable domain, in which reference TRBV7-3 and TRBJ1-4 provide the parts outside the CDR3, is GAGVSQTPSNKVTEKGKYVELRCDPISGHTALYWYRQSLGQGPEFLIYFQGTGAADDSGLPNDRFFAVRPEGSVSTLKIQRTERGDSAVYLCASSLSGGANEKLFFGSGTQLSVL.

The chain combines TRBV28 with TRBJ2-1; D perhaps matches TRBD1 (6 bases). The CDR3 has 15 amino acids. The germline gives CDR1 MDHEN, CDR2 SYDVKM. Trimming stripped 5 bases from V and 1 base from J, with 12 bases between. Here the CDR3 reads CASSQGQKSYNEQFF. CDR3 sequence (DNA): TGTGCCAGCAGTCAGGGACAAAAATCCTACAATGAGCAGTTCTTC.

V is TRBV6-4 and J is TRBJ2-5, with 7 bases that match TRBD1. This CDR3 spans 12 amino acids. CDR1 MRHNA and CDR2 SNTAGT come from the germline V gene. Trimming removed 8 bases from V and 5 bases from J; junction bases left unmatched: 5. For the CDR3, the DNA is TGTGCCAGCCATGGACAGGAGGAGACCCAGTACTTC. It is translated as CASHGQEETQYF.

The V call is TRBV9, the J call TRBJ1-2; D is undetermined. This CDR3 region has 13 residues. Deletions cut 4 bases from V and 7 bases from J, with 14 bases between. Germline V lookup: CDR1 SGDLS, CDR2 YYNGEE. Here the CDR3 reads CASSPSSSGGYTF. CDR3 DNA sequence: TGTGCCAGCAGCCCGAGCTCCTCCGGTGGCTACACCTTC.

The chain couples TRBV3-1 (or the pseudogene TRBV3-2) to TRBJ2-5; no clear D. The CDR3 contains 14 residues. V lost 1 base, J lost 3 bases, and 9 bases lay in between. Looked up from germline, CDR1 is LGHDT and CDR2 is YNNKEL (reference sequence). CDR3 sequence: CASSQGERKETQYF. DNA of the CDR3: TGTGCCAGCAGCCAAGGAGAGAGGAAAGAGACCCAGTACTTC.

The chain couples TRBV27 to TRBJ2-1; D is ambiguous. The CDR3 length is 13 residues. Trimming stripped 2 bases from V and 5 bases from J, with 7 bases between. Germline CDR1 reads MNHEY; CDR2 reads SMNVEV (reference sequence). CDR3 loop: CASSLITDNEQFF. CDR3 in DNA: TGTGCCAGCAGTTTAATCACGGACAATGAGCAGTTCTTC.

The chain recombines TRBV20-1 with TRBJ2-7; a possible D gene is TRBD2 (6 bases). Between the trimmed V and J ends, which lost 3 bases and 4 bases, there was a span of 13 bases. The germline gives CDR1 DFQATT, CDR2 SNEGSKA (reference sequence). This CDR3 region has 13 residues. The chain's CDR3 is CSASPRETYEQYF. The CDR3 DNA is TGCAGTGCTAGTCCCCGGGAGACATACGAGCAGTACTTC.

This chain joins TRBV6-2 or TRBV6-3 and TRBJ1-5; no clear D gene. CDR3 length: 14 residues. Trimming took off 5 bases at V and 2 bases at J, with 10 bases between the two ends. Per germline, CDR1 MNHEY and CDR2 SVGEGT. The CDR3 loop is CASSRLGRNQPQHF. The CDR3 DNA sequence: TGTGCCAGCAGTAGGCTAGGTCGCAATCAGCCCCAGCATTTT.

J is TRBJ2-5 and V is TRBV5-4; D is possibly TRBD2 (6 bases). V gave up 0 bases and J gave up 0 bases, with 12 bases separating them. The CDR3 runs to 16 residues. CDR1 SGHNT and CDR2 YYREEE come from the germline V gene (reference sequence). DNA of the CDR3: TGTGCCAGCAGCTTGGCCAGCGGGCAGTACCAAGAGACCCAGTACTTC. Its protein is CASSLASGQYQETQYF.

This clone was recorded only once. The chain combines TRBV28 with TRBJ2-7; 8 bases are a match to TRBD1. The CDR3 runs to 18 residues. Germline values: CDR1 MDHEN, CDR2 SYDVKM. The V gene end was trimmed by 2 bases and the J gene end by 4 bases; junction bases not matched to a gene: 16. The CDR3 DNA sequence: TGTGCCAGCAGTTTAATCAATTTTGGGGGACAGGCCTCATACGAGCAGTACTTC. Amino acid sequence: CASSLINFGGQASYEQYF.

This clone has only a few counts. V usage is TRBV10-3 and J usage is TRBJ1-2; TRBD1 is a possible D gene (5 bases). The V end lost 1 base, the J end lost 4 bases, and 13 bases lay between the germline ends. Germline CDR1 is ENHRY and CDR2 is SYGVKD. This CDR3 has 15 amino acids. DNA for the CDR3: TGTGCCATCAGTGAGTGGGCGGGGGTGAGCTATGGCTACACCTTC. This codes for CAISEWAGVSYGYTF.

This chain joins TRBV19 and TRBJ2-7; D might be TRBD1 (6 bases). There are 14 residues in the CDR3. Germline assignment: CDR1 LNHDA and CDR2 SQIVND (reference sequence). V lost 5 bases and J 6 bases, leaving 17 bases between the germline ends. The CDR3 sequence is CASSFGQRTAEQYF. The CDR3 DNA reads TGTGCCAGTAGTTTCGGACAGCGAACTGCCGAGCAGTACTTC. The full variable domain, with the rest looked up from reference TRBV19 and TRBJ2-7, is DGGITQSPKYLFRKEGQNVTLSCEQNLNHDAMYWYRQDPGQGLRLIYYSQIVNDFQKGDIAEGYSVSREKKESFPLTVTSAQKNPTAFYLCASSFGQRTAEQYFGPGTRLTVT.

This chain connects TRBV6-1 to TRBJ1-1; 11 bases fit TRBD1. The length of the CDR3 is 17 residues. Per germline, CDR1 MNHNS and CDR2 SASEGT. V lost 0 bases and J lost 5; bases outside the gene matches: 8. The CDR3 spells CASSEAGTGGKVTEAFF. The CDR3 coding sequence is TGTGCCAGCAGTGAAGCGGGGACAGGGGGTAAGGTAACTGAAGCTTTCTTT.